A single sample is the source of the 17 T cell receptor beta chains below, sequenced in a study of OX40 agonist ivuxolimab in advanced cancers. The protocol was immunoSEQ multiplex PCR, while the TCRdb copy is restricted to in-frame clones and leaves out a portion. Of more than 75,000 clones in the sample, around 86% were seen once. The sample in question was CD4+ or CD8+ T cells sorted from blood, obtained in a trial of the OX40 agonist ivuxolimab. The receptor set was obtained from an adult with an advanced solid tumor such as melanoma, head and neck, liver or kidney cancer.

A single count supports this clone. The rearrangement links TRBV5-1 to TRBJ2-3; D is ambiguous. Trimming removed 0 bases from V and 4 bases from J, with 12 bases in between. The CDR3 consists of 15 residues. Looked up from germline, CDR1 is SGHRS and CDR2 is YFSETQ. CDR3 residues: CASSLVPSIADTQYF. CDR3 in DNA: TGCGCCAGCAGCTTGGTACCCTCAATCGCAGATACGCAGTATTTT.

This clone was recorded a few times. The V gene is TRBV5-1, the J gene TRBJ1-1, with D maybe TRBD1 (5 bases). The CDR3 spans 15 residues. V lost 4 bases and J 1 base, leaving 14 bases between the germline ends. Germline V gives CDR1 SGHRS, CDR2 YFSETQ. CDR3 in DNA: TGCGCCAGCAGCCAAGTCGGGGGAAGGAACACTGAAGCTTTCTTT. Protein: CASSQVGGRNTEAFF.

This clone was observed once. The rearrangement uses TRBV7-8 and TRBJ2-2; the D is unclear. The CDR3 consists of 13 residues. V dropped 6 bases and J dropped 4 bases, with 9 bases sitting between them. CDR1 and CDR2 from the germline V gene are SGHVS and FQNEAQ. This CDR3 is CASSYSGTGELFF. For the CDR3, the DNA is TGTGCCAGCAGTTATTCGGGCACCGGGGAGCTGTTTTTT.

This chain links TRBV2 with TRBJ1-5; D is unclear. The length of the CDR3 is 14 residues. Trimming removed 0 bases from V and 7 bases from J, with 10 bases in between. The germline V gene has CDR1 SNHLY and CDR2 FYNNEI. The CDR3: CASSEAGLEQPQHF. For the CDR3, the DNA is TGTGCCAGCAGTGAAGCAGGGTTGGAACAGCCCCAGCATTTT.

The chain recombines TRBV5-1 with TRBJ2-1; the D is unclear. CDR3 size: 15 residues. The germline V and J ends were trimmed by 4 bases and 1 base, with 12 bases remaining between them. Per the germline V gene, CDR1 is SGHRS and CDR2 is YFSETQ. As DNA, the CDR3 is TGCGCCAGCAGCCCAACACTTTCTTCCTACAATGAGCAGTTCTTC. It translates to CASSPTLSSYNEQFF.

The chain has TRBV27 and TRBJ1-5; D is ambiguous. Trimming shortened V by 3 bases and J by 0 bases, and 9 bases separated the two germline ends. The germline V gene encodes CDR1 MNHEY and CDR2 SMNVEV (reference sequence). The CDR3 spans 15 residues. CDR3 amino acids: CASSFGNPSNQPQHF. In DNA form, the CDR3 reads TGTGCCAGCAGTTTCGGTAACCCTAGCAATCAGCCCCAGCATTTT.

This clone has a single count. The V and J genes are TRBV28 and TRBJ2-1; D possibly corresponds to TRBD1 (5 bases). Trimming removed 7 bases at V and 4 bases at J, with 17 bases between. Germline V lookup: CDR1 MDHEN, CDR2 SYDVKM. The CDR3 is made up of 15 amino acids. The CDR3 nucleotides are TGTGCCAGCAACAGCCCGAGACAGCCTTACAATGAGCAGTTCTTC. Protein: CASNSPRQPYNEQFF.

The V gene is TRBV11-2, the J gene TRBJ1-5; D is ambiguous. Trimming left V 5 bases short and J 3 bases short, with 8 bases between. Germline V gene data show CDR1 as SGHAT and CDR2 as FQNNGV. The CDR3 has 13 residues. DNA of the CDR3: TGTGCCAGCAGCCCCGGGGTCAATCAGCCCCAGCATTTT. It translates to CASSPGVNQPQHF. Together with reference TRBV11-2 and TRBJ1-5, the CDR3 gives the full variable domain: EAGVAQSPRYKIIEKRQSVAFWCNPISGHATLYWYQQILGQGPKLLIQFQNNGVVDDSQLPKDRFSAERLKGVDSTLKIQPAKLEDSAVYLCASSPGVNQPQHFGDGTRLSIL.

This clone was seen only once. V and J are TRBV5-1 and TRBJ2-5; 10 bases are shared with TRBD2. The CDR3 contains 17 residues. Trimming removed 4 bases from V and 1 base from J; junction bases left unmatched: 10. Germline values: CDR1 SGHRS, CDR2 YFSETQ. In nucleotides, the CDR3 is TGCGCCAGCAGCCGCATTGAGCGGGGGGGCGGCCAAGAGACCCAGTACTTC. This gives the protein CASSRIERGGGQETQYF.

The V call is TRBV5-1, the J call TRBJ1-1; tentatively, D is TRBD1 (6 bases). This CDR3 comprises 17 residues. Germline-derived CDR1 and CDR2 are SGHRS and YFSETQ. Trimming shortened V by 4 bases and J by 4 bases, and 23 bases separated the two germline ends. CDR3 DNA: TGCGCCAGCAGCCGCCAATCTACGACAGGCCCGAGCACTGAAGCTTTCTTT. As protein: CASSRQSTTGPSTEAFF.

The chain has TRBV6-5 and TRBJ1-1; 8 bases fit TRBD1. Germline assignment: CDR1 MNHEY and CDR2 SVGAGI. The CDR3 consists of 14 residues. J gave up 7 bases and V 5 bases, and 9 bases lay outside the gene matches. In DNA, the CDR3 is TGTGCCAGCAGTACCCTGACAGGGGTCCATGAAGCTTTCTTT. Translation: CASSTLTGVHEAFF.

The rearrangement joins TRBV28 to TRBJ2-5; a possible D gene is TRBD2 (5 bases). Germline CDR1 MDHEN, CDR2 SYDVKM. The CDR3 loop spans 13 amino acids. V was trimmed by 5 bases and J by 5 bases, leaving 12 bases between them. CDR3 nucleotide sequence: TGTGCCAGCAGTCGGGCGGGTCGGGAGACCCAGTACTTC. Translated, it gives CASSRAGRETQYF. Complete variable domain (other parts from reference TRBV28 and TRBJ2-5): DVKVTQSSRYLVKRTGEKVFLECVQDMDHENMFWYRQDPGLGLRLIYFSYDVKMKEKGDIPEGYSVSREKKERFSLILESASTNQTSMYLCASSRAGRETQYFGPGTRLLVL.

The chain links TRBV11-2 to TRBJ2-1; 9 bases fit TRBD2. The CDR3 loop spans 15 amino acids. V gave up 6 bases and J gave up 8 bases; unmatched junction bases: 11. Germline lookup yields CDR1 SGHAT and CDR2 FQNNGV. The CDR3 is CASRSLSGRYHEQFF. Written as DNA, the CDR3 is TGTGCCAGCAGGTCCCTTAGCGGGAGATACCATGAGCAGTTCTTC.

This chain uses TRBV28 with TRBJ2-6, with D perhaps matching TRBD1 (6 bases). This CDR3 comprises 15 residues. Germline CDR1 reads MDHEN; CDR2 reads SYDVKM. V lost 5 bases to trimming and J lost 4 bases, with 12 bases between them. The CDR3 DNA reads as TGTGCCAGCAGTACAACAGGGTCCGGGGCCAACGTCCTGACTTTC. As protein: CASSTTGSGANVLTF. Full variable domain (outside the CDR3, taken from reference TRBV28 and TRBJ2-6): DVKVTQSSRYLVKRTGEKVFLECVQDMDHENMFWYRQDPGLGLRLIYFSYDVKMKEKGDIPEGYSVSREKKERFSLILESASTNQTSMYLCASSTTGSGANVLTFGAGSRLTVL.

V gene TRBV6-1 combines with J gene TRBJ1-1, with TRBD1 matching over 8 bases. Germline-derived CDR1 and CDR2 are MNHNS and SASEGT. With 7 bases clipped from V and 7 bases from J, the junction kept 11 bases outside the gene matches. The CDR3 contains 14 residues. The CDR3 protein is CASTVDRAGFEAFF. CDR3 bases: TGTGCCAGCACCGTGGACAGGGCGGGCTTTGAAGCTTTCTTT.

The gene calls are TRBV6-1 and TRBJ1-5; tentatively, D is TRBD1 (6 bases). CDR3 length: 18 amino acids. Germline CDR1 is MNHNS and CDR2 is SASEGT. Deletions cut 0 bases from V and 4 bases from J, with 19 bases between. CDR3 nucleotide sequence: TGTGCCAGCAGTGAAGCGAGGCGCGGGGGCGTAACAAATCAGCCCCAGCATTTT. This sequence encodes CASSEARRGGVTNQPQHF.

The V call is TRBV9, the J call TRBJ2-1, with 10 bases that match TRBD1. CDR1 and CDR2 (germline): SGDLS, YYNGEE. The CDR3 totals 15 residues. Germline trimming cut 4 bases from V and 7 bases from J; bases unmatched to any gene: 8. The CDR3 sequence is CASSLLGTGANEQFF. CDR3 sequence (DNA): TGTGCCAGCAGCCTACTTGGGACAGGGGCTAATGAGCAGTTCTTC.